The 28 T cell receptor beta chains in this list originate from one sample, sequenced in a study of Ad26.COV2.S vaccination and SARS-CoV-2 variants. Treatment in this sample: over 15 received Ad26.COV2.S at low or high dose, single or two shots; roughly five received placebo; per-sample allocation not given. The samples date from day 63 after the first vaccine or placebo injection. Repertoires were generated with immunoSEQ multiplex PCR, while TCRdb's copy carries only in-frame clones and drops some. The sample has 300,000 to 500,000 clones; approximately 91% are singletons. This sample comprised peripheral blood, obtained in a trial of Ad26.COV2.S vaccine versus placebo. The receptors shown here come from a person between 18 and 65 years old who received the Ad26.COV2.S COVID-19 vaccine or a placebo.

The V call is TRBV6-5, the J call TRBJ1-1; a possible D gene is TRBD1 (6 bases). Germline loops: CDR1 MNHEY, CDR2 SVGAGI. The ends were cut back, 7 bases at V and 5 bases at J, with 20 bases in the middle. This CDR3 has 15 residues. The CDR3 spells CASTWGAGRTTEAFF. The CDR3 nucleotides read TGTGCCAGCACCTGGGGGGCCGGCAGGACTACTGAAGCTTTCTTT.

This chain links TRBV9 with TRBJ1-2, with a tentative D call TRBD1 (6 bases). In germline, CDR1 is SGDLS, CDR2 YYNGEE. The CDR3 has 15 residues. The germline V and J ends were trimmed by 4 bases and 5 bases, with 18 bases remaining between them. The DNA of the CDR3 is TGTGCCAGCAGCCCTACAGGGTGGGAGTGGTATGGCTACACCTTC. Its translation is CASSPTGWEWYGYTF.

This chain uses TRBV13 with TRBJ1-1; D is uncertain. The CDR3 is 14 amino acids. CDR1 is PRHDT, CDR2 FYEKMQ, per germline (reference sequence). Trimming took off 2 bases at V and 0 bases at J, with 7 bases between the two ends. The CDR3 region has the DNA TGTGCCAGCAGCTTATGGCAGGTGAACACTGAAGCTTTCTTT. The encoded protein is CASSLWQVNTEAFF.

CDR3 protein: CASSQVGGTYEQYF. The CDR3 nucleotides are TGCGCCAGCAGCCAAGTAGGAGGGACCTACGAGCAGTACTTC. J is TRBJ2-7 and V is TRBV4-1; D perhaps matches TRBD2 (6 bases). V lost 1 base, J lost 2 bases, and 9 bases lay in between. The CDR3 spans 14 residues. Germline CDR1 is MGHRA and CDR2 is YSYEKL.

The genes are TRBV5-1 and TRBJ2-5; TRBD2 matches at 10 bases. Per germline, CDR1 SGHRS and CDR2 YFSETQ. V lost 2 bases to trimming and J lost 5 bases; unmatched junction nucleotides: 6. The CDR3 is 15 amino acids. Here the CDR3 reads CASSLGSGGAETQYF. The DNA for the CDR3 is TGCGCCAGCAGCTTAGGGAGCGGGGGGGCTGAGACCCAGTACTTC.

The chain has TRBV10-3 and TRBJ2-3; 10 positions match TRBD2. The junction had 8 bases not matched to a gene; V was cut back by 5 bases and J by 6 bases. The CDR3 loop spans 15 amino acids. The germline V gene encodes CDR1 ENHRY and CDR2 SYGVKD. In nucleotides, the CDR3 is TGTGCCATCAGTTCCGGACTAGCGGTCAAGGATACGCAGTATTTT. It yields the protein CAISSGLAVKDTQYF.

The chain carries TRBV19 and TRBJ2-7; D gene uncertain. The CDR3 has 13 residues. CDR1 and CDR2 (germline): LNHDA, SQIVND (reference sequence). Trimming took off 1 base at V and 1 base at J, with 5 bases between the two ends. CDR3 coding DNA: TGTGCCAGTAGTATAGGGGATTCCTACGAGCAGTACTTC. It yields the protein CASSIGDSYEQYF. The full variable domain, completed using reference TRBV19 and TRBJ2-7, is DGGITQSPKYLFRKEGQNVTLSCEQNLNHDAMYWYRQDPGQGLRLIYYSQIVNDFQKGDIAEGYSVSREKKESFPLTVTSAQKNPTAFYLCASSIGDSYEQYFGPGTRLTVT.

The rearrangement links TRBV11-2 to TRBJ2-1, with unresolved D. Germline loops: CDR1 SGHAT, CDR2 FQNNGV. This CDR3 is 13 amino acids long. V was shortened by 1 base and J by 7 bases, with 8 bases between the two germline ends. CDR3 DNA: TGTGCCAGCAGCTTAGTTTTCCAGAATGAGCAGTTCTTC. Encoded protein: CASSLVFQNEQFF.

The chain carries TRBV15 and TRBJ2-3; D tentatively fits TRBD1 or TRBD2 (5 bases each). The CDR3 loop spans 17 amino acids. Germline CDR1 and CDR2: LNHNV and YYDKDF (reference sequence). Between the trimmed V and J ends, which lost 0 bases and 6 bases, there was a span of 19 bases. The CDR3 loop reads CATSREPAGTPLDTQYF. CDR3 coding DNA: TGTGCCACCAGCAGAGAACCGGCAGGGACCCCTTTGGATACGCAGTATTTT.

V and J are TRBV7-2 and TRBJ1-3; a possible D gene is TRBD1 (6 bases). Germline V lookup: CDR1 SGHTA, CDR2 FQGNSA. Trimming removed 1 base from V and 4 bases from J, with 17 bases in between. CDR3 length equals 17 residues. DNA of the CDR3: TGTGCCAGCAGCTTAGGGCAACAGGGCCTTACCGGAAACACCATATATTTT. Translating gives CASSLGQQGLTGNTIYF.

The chain is built from TRBV5-6 and TRBJ2-7, with D possibly matching TRBD2 (5 bases). Germline V CDR1 and CDR2: SGHDT, YYEEEE. Trimming took off 2 bases at V and 6 bases at J, with 9 bases between the two ends. The CDR3 spans 12 residues. Here the CDR3 reads CASSFGLSEQYF. Written as DNA, the CDR3 is TGTGCCAGCAGCTTTGGACTCAGCGAGCAGTACTTC.

The genes are TRBV2 and TRBJ2-3; possibly TRBD1 or TRBD2 for D (6 bases each). The V and J ends lost 5 bases and 4 bases respectively, with 19 bases between them. CDR3 length: 16 amino acids. Per the germline V gene, CDR1 is SNHLY and CDR2 is FYNNEI. The CDR3 spells CASSPIGRGRPDTQYF. Written as DNA, the CDR3 is TGTGCCAGCAGTCCCATAGGACGGGGGCGGCCAGATACGCAGTATTTT.

V and J are TRBV11-2 and TRBJ1-6; 9 positions match TRBD1. This CDR3 region has 16 residues. From germline, CDR1 is SGHAT and CDR2 FQNNGV. V trimming: 4 bases; J trimming: 5 bases; junction bases outside the gene matches: 6. CDR3 protein: CASSSTGTGNNSPLHF. The DNA of the CDR3 is TGTGCCAGCAGCTCCACCGGGACAGGGAATAATTCACCCCTCCACTTT. The entire variable domain, with the rest obtained from reference TRBV11-2 and TRBJ1-6, is as follows: EAGVAQSPRYKIIEKRQSVAFWCNPISGHATLYWYQQILGQGPKLLIQFQNNGVVDDSQLPKDRFSAERLKGVDSTLKIQPAKLEDSAVYLCASSSTGTGNNSPLHFGNGTRLTVT.

This sequence joins TRBV5-1 and TRBJ1-1; D is unclear. The CDR3 sequence is 14 residues long. Germline V lookup: CDR1 SGHRS, CDR2 YFSETQ. V was clipped by 1 base and J by 4 bases, with 11 bases between them. For the CDR3, the DNA is TGCGCCAGCAGCTTGCCGGGATTGGGCACTGAAGCTTTCTTT. As protein: CASSLPGLGTEAFF.

As to this clone: Additional DNA sequences in this sample encode the identical CDR3. CDR3 DNA: TGTGCCAGCAGCCTACTAGCGGGGGGAACCTACGAGCAGTACTTC. Encoded protein: CASSLLAGGTYEQYF. The chain joins TRBV7-2 to TRBJ2-7; 12 nucleotides match TRBD2. J gave up 2 bases and V 5 bases, and 4 bases lay outside the gene matches. This CDR3 comprises 15 residues. The germline V gene has CDR1 SGHTA and CDR2 FQGNSA.

There are many counts of this clone. The genes are TRBV3-1 (or the pseudogene TRBV3-2) and TRBJ1-2, with 9 bases identical to TRBD1. Looked up from germline, CDR1 is LGHDT and CDR2 is YNNKEL (reference sequence). The CDR3 consists of 16 residues. With 1 base clipped from V and 4 bases from J, the junction kept 7 bases outside the gene matches. CDR3 region: CASSQVGTGRSYGYTF. CDR3 coding DNA: TGTGCCAGCAGCCAAGTCGGGACAGGGAGGAGCTATGGCTACACCTTC.

The V and J genes are TRBV27 and TRBJ1-6, with 9 bases matching TRBD1. From germline, CDR1 is MNHEY and CDR2 SMNVEV (reference sequence). The ends lost 0 bases at V and 16 bases at J; junction bases unmatched: 7. The CDR3 length is 14 residues. The CDR3 DNA sequence: TGTGCCAGCAGTTTATCTTGGACAGGGGAATATCTCCACTTT. Its translation: CASSLSWTGEYLHF.

This chain links TRBV5-1 with TRBJ2-1; possibly TRBD1 for D (5 bases). This CDR3 spans 12 amino acids. Trimming removed 3 bases at V and 9 bases at J, with 10 bases between. Germline CDR1 and CDR2: SGHRS and YFSETQ. CDR3 bases: TGCGCCAGCAGCTCAGGGTTTGGTGAGCAGTTCTTC. This encodes CASSSGFGEQFF.

This chain joins TRBV3-1 (or the pseudogene TRBV3-2) and TRBJ2-2; D gene uncertain. CDR3 size: 16 residues. V lost 1 base and J 0 bases, leaving 9 bases between the germline ends. Germline V gene data show CDR1 as LGHDT and CDR2 as YNNKEL (reference sequence). In DNA, the CDR3 is TGTGCCAGCAGCCAAGTTGGCGGAACGAACACCGGGGAGCTGTTTTTT. Its protein is CASSQVGGTNTGELFF.

The chain recombines TRBV7-9 with TRBJ2-5; D possibly corresponds to TRBD2 (7 bases). In germline, CDR1 is SEHNR, CDR2 FQNEAQ (reference sequence). The V gene lost 3 bases and the J gene lost 5 bases, with 16 bases spanning the gap. The CDR3 sequence is 15 residues long. Here the CDR3 reads CASSFSWRGGETQYF. The CDR3 DNA follows: TGTGCCAGCAGCTTTTCGTGGAGGGGGGGCGAGACCCAGTACTTC. The variable domain in full, completed from reference TRBV7-9 and TRBJ2-5, reads DTGVSQNPRHKITKRGQNVTFRCDPISEHNRLYWYRQTLGQGPEFLTYFQNEAQLEKSRLLSDRFSAERPKGSFSTLEIQRTEQGDSAMYLCASSFSWRGGETQYFGPGTRLLVL.

V and J are TRBV5-6 and TRBJ1-2, with a tentative D call TRBD1 (6 bases). The CDR3 is 13 amino acids. The germline V gene has CDR1 SGHDT and CDR2 YYEEEE. Trimming removed 5 bases from V and 5 bases from J, with 13 bases in between. The CDR3, as DNA: TGTGCCAGCAGTTCCCGGACAGCATATGGCTACACCTTC. As protein: CASSSRTAYGYTF.

V usage is TRBV7-9 and J usage is TRBJ2-7; either TRBD1 or TRBD2 may supply D (6 bases each). This CDR3 has 11 residues. V was cut by 7 bases and J by 7 bases, with 11 bases left in between. The V gene's germline CDR1 is SEHNR and CDR2 FQNEAQ (reference sequence). In DNA, the CDR3 is TGTGCCAGCACTGGGGGGCGGGAGCAGTACTTC. This sequence encodes CASTGGREQYF.

The CDR3 protein is CASRGGSNQPQHF. The CDR3 nucleotides are TGTGCCAGCCGGGGGGGAAGCAATCAGCCCCAGCATTTT. The genes are TRBV7-2 and TRBJ1-5; D may be TRBD1 (5 bases). V was clipped by 8 bases and J by 1 base, with 9 bases between them. CDR3 length: 13 residues. Germline V gene sequence: CDR1 SGHTA, CDR2 FQGNSA.

This clone came up once. The V and J genes are TRBV19 and TRBJ2-3; D gene uncertain. The V gene lost 5 bases and the J gene lost 0 bases, with 12 bases spanning the gap. Looked up from germline, CDR1 is LNHDA and CDR2 is SQIVND (reference sequence). The CDR3 sequence is 15 residues long. The CDR3 DNA follows: TGTGCCAGTAGTGTGTCGGTCTCAAGCACAGATACGCAGTATTTT. Amino acids: CASSVSVSSTDTQYF. Looking up the rest from reference TRBV19 and TRBJ2-3 gives the full variable domain: DGGITQSPKYLFRKEGQNVTLSCEQNLNHDAMYWYRQDPGQGLRLIYYSQIVNDFQKGDIAEGYSVSREKKESFPLTVTSAQKNPTAFYLCASSVSVSSTDTQYFGPGTRLTVL.

This chain links TRBV11-2 with TRBJ2-2; TRBD1 might be the D (6 bases). The germline gives CDR1 SGHAT, CDR2 FQNNGV. The CDR3 consists of 14 residues. Trimming pared 5 bases from V and 4 bases from J, leaving 11 bases between. CDR3 protein: CASSPGTRTGELFF. CDR3 DNA sequence: TGTGCCAGCAGCCCCGGGACACGCACCGGGGAGCTGTTTTTT.

Only a few counts were recorded for this clone. V and J are TRBV19 and TRBJ1-5, with 9 bases matching TRBD1. Germline trimming cut 6 bases from V and 6 bases from J; bases unmatched to any gene: 9. The germline gives CDR1 LNHDA, CDR2 SQIVND (reference sequence). The CDR3 totals 15 residues. The CDR3 spells CASSKTGGRGQPQHF. The CDR3, as DNA: TGTGCCAGTAGCAAAACAGGGGGCCGAGGTCAGCCCCAGCATTTT.

The V gene is TRBV12-3 or TRBV12-4, the J gene TRBJ2-7, with 11 positions matching TRBD1. The J segment lost 6 bases and the V segment lost 6 bases, leaving 4 bases of the junction unmatched. The CDR3 covers 13 residues. DNA of the CDR3: TGTGCCAGCAGAGCCGGGACAGGGGGCGAGCAGTACTTC. Translated, it gives CASRAGTGGEQYF.

The rearrangement links TRBV3-1 (or the pseudogene TRBV3-2) to TRBJ2-4; no reliable D call. CDR3 size: 15 residues. V was trimmed by 0 bases and J by 0 bases, leaving 6 bases between them. From germline, CDR1 is LGHDT and CDR2 YNNKEL (reference sequence). CDR3 nucleotides: TGTGCCAGCAGCCAAGATATGGCAGCCAAAAACATTCAGTACTTC. Translation: CASSQDMAAKNIQYF.